The clone carrying this TCR beta chain has a single count. These data belong to a study of blood T cell repertoires in COVID-19. CDR3 length equals 18 residues. Germline CDR1 LGHNA, CDR2 YNFKEQ. V dropped 2 bases and J dropped 0 bases, with 14 bases sitting between them. The method was immunoSEQ multiplex PCR; TCRdb's version includes in-frame clones alone and lacks a portion of them. The data contain 150,000 or so clones, around nine tenths of them seen just once; the ten biggest clones take up roughly 11%. The chain recombines TRBV4-2 with TRBJ2-6, with a tentative D call TRBD2 (6 bases). This receptor was obtained from a woman in her 70s with COVID-19, enrolled during active disease. The sample was peripheral blood. The CDR3 nucleotides are TGTGCCAGCAGCCAACGGGAGATGCGGAGCTCTGGGGCCAACGTCCTGACTTTC. Encoded protein: CASSQREMRSSGANVLTF.